The 6 T cell receptor beta chains reported below all come from one sample, sequenced in a study of blood T cells in healthy people across ages. A second PCR, run for about 6 to 11 cycles, used a sample-barcoded 5' primer plus a J-beta primer mix. TCRdb reprocessed the 5' RACE reads via MiXCR and lists one record per CDR3 protein. The sample lists fewer than 900,000 distinct CDR3 sequences, around 40% seen once, with roughly 19% in the top ten. Sequencing was carried out using blood. The source of these receptors is a woman in her fifties or sixties in good health.

In its sample, this clonotype was seen a few times. This sequence joins TRBV7-2 and TRBJ1-1; weak D call: TRBD1 (5 bases). The CDR3 is made up of 14 amino acids. Trimming removed 5 bases at V and 4 bases at J, with 14 bases between. CDR1 and CDR2 from the germline V gene are SGHTA and FQGNSA. CDR3 sequence reads: CASSQAGRPTEAFF. CDR3 DNA sequence: TGTGCCAGCAGCCAGGCAGGGCGGCCCACTGAAGCTTTCTTT.

This sequence joins TRBV7-2 and TRBJ1-4; D gene ambiguous. Germline lookup yields CDR1 SGHTA and CDR2 FQGNSA. The V end was cut by 5 bases, the J end by 2 bases, with 9 bases between. This CDR3 is 14 amino acids long. The CDR3 DNA reads TGTGCCAGCAGCGTAACCGGGACTAATGAAAAACTGTTTTTT. This gives the protein CASSVTGTNEKLFF.

The chain links TRBV5-1 to TRBJ1-1, with no clear D. This CDR3 has 16 amino acids. The germline V and J ends were trimmed by 0 bases and 0 bases, with 12 bases remaining between them. Germline assignment: CDR1 SGHRS and CDR2 YFSETQ. For the CDR3, the DNA is TGCGCCAGCAGCTTGGATGCGGGGAGGATGAACACTGAAGCTTTCTTT. It translates to CASSLDAGRMNTEAFF.

There are a few counts of this clonotype. CDR3 nucleotides: TGCGCCAGCAGCTTGGTTGGCAGCCGGCGGGAAAATTCACCCCTCCACTTT. Translated: CASSLVGSRRENSPLHF. V and J are TRBV5-1 and TRBJ1-6; D is uncertain. CDR3 length equals 17 residues. V gave up 0 bases and J gave up 7 bases, with 17 bases separating them. Germline V gene lookup returns CDR1 SGHRS and CDR2 YFSETQ.

This clonotype was found many times. The gene calls are TRBV7-3 and TRBJ2-3, with D maybe TRBD2 (5 bases). The germline V gene encodes CDR1 SGHTA and CDR2 FQGTGA. V lost 2 bases, J lost 0 bases, and 18 bases lay in between. The CDR3 runs 18 residues. Written as DNA, the CDR3 is TGTGCCAGCAGCTTATTGTCCCGGACTGACTCTAGCACAGATACGCAGTATTTT. This codes for CASSLLSRTDSSTDTQYF. Full variable domain (missing parts from reference TRBV7-3 and TRBJ2-3): GAGVSQTPSNKVTEKGKYVELRCDPISGHTALYWYRQSLGQGPEFLIYFQGTGAADDSGLPNDRFFAVRPEGSVSTLKIQRTERGDSAVYLCASSLLSRTDSSTDTQYFGPGTRLTVL.

This chain links TRBV2 with TRBJ2-1; TRBD2 matches at 8 bases. Germline V CDR1 and CDR2: SNHLY, FYNNEI. This CDR3 contains 14 residues. The ends lost 2 bases at V and 9 bases at J; junction bases unmatched: 6. The CDR3 region is CASSERTSPTEQFF. The CDR3 coding sequence is TGTGCCAGCAGTGAACGGACTAGCCCTACTGAGCAGTTCTTC.